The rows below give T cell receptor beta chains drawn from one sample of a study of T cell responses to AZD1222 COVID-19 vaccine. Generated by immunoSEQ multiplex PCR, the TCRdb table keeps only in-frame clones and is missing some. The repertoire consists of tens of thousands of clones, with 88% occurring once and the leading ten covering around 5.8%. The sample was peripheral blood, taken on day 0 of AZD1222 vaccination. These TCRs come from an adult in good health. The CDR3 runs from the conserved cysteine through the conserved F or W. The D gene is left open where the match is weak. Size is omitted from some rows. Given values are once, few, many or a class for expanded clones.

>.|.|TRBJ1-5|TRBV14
TGTGCCAGCAGCCTGGGGGATCAGCCCCAGCATTTT
CASSLGDQPQHF
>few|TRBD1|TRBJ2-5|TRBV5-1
TGCGCCAGCAGCTTGGCGGGACAGGGGGCGCAAGAGACCCAGTACTTC
CASSLAGQGAQETQYF
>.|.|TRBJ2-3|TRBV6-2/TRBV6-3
TGTGCCAGCAGCACCGGGACCCCTACAGATACGCAGTATTTT
CASSTGTPTDTQYF
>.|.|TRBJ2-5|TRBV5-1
TGCGCCAGCAGCCGGCAACAGGGCTCCGGGGAGACCCAGTACTTC
CASSRQQGSGETQYF
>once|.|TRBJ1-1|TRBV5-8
TGTGCCAGCAGCCGGGGGTCCCGGGTTCGGGCTGAAGCTTTCTTT
CASSRGSRVRAEAFF
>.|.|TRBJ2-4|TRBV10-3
TGTGCCATCAGTGAGGGCAGCAACATTCAGTACTTC
CAISEGSNIQYF
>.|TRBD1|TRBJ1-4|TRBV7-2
TGTGCCAGCAGCTTAGGGACAGGGGGAAAACTGTTTTTT
CASSLGTGGKLFF
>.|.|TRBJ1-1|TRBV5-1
TGCGCCAGCAGCTTGGATGGCGGGGGAGGCACTGAAGCTTTCTTT
CASSLDGGGGTEAFF
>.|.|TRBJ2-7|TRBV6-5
TGTGCCAGCAGGGACCCGGAGGGTAACGCCTACGAGCAGTACTTC
CASRDPEGNAYEQYF
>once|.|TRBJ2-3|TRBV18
TGTGCCAGCTCACCAGGGGCGGAGGATACGCAGTATTTT
CASSPGAEDTQYF
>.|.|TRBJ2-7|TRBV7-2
TGTGCCAGCAGCTTAGTGGAGTACGAGCAGTACTTC
CASSLVEYEQYF
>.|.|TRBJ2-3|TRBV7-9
TGTGCCAGCAGCTTATACAATAGCCTCCCCGCTAGCACAGATACGCAGTATTTT
CASSLYNSLPASTDTQYF
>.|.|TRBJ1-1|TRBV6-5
TGTGCCAGCAGTTACTCGACCGATGAAGCTTTCTTT
CASSYSTDEAFF
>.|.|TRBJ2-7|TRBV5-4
TGTGCCAGCAGCTTGGTCCCGTGGGGGGCCTACGAGCAGTACTTC
CASSLVPWGAYEQYF
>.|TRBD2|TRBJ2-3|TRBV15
TGTGCCACCCGAAAGGGCGCGAGCGGGATTTCAGATACGCAGTATTTT
CATRKGASGISDTQYF
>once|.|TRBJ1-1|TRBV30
TGTGCCGGCTTCAGGCGGATGAACACTGAAGCTTTCTTT
CAGFRRMNTEAFF
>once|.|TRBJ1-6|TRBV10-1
TGCGCCATCGTGACTAATTCACCCCTCCACTTT
CAIVTNSPLHF
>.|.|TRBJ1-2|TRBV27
TGTGCCAGCAGGCCGAGTTTTGGTTTCCAGGGAGACGTCTTC
CASRPSFGFQGDVF
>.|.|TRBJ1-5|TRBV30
TGTGCCTGGAGTGAAGGTGGGTTCACTCAGCCCCAGCATTTT
CAWSEGGFTQPQHF
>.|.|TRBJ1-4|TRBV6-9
TGTGCCAGCAGTTGGACAGACAATAATGAAAAACTGTTTTTT
CASSWTDNNEKLFF
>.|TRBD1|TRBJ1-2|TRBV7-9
TGTGCCAGCAGCTTAGAGGGGACAGGGGGCGCTCACTATGGCTACACCTTC
CASSLEGTGGAHYGYTF
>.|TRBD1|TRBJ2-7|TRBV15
TGTGCCACCAGCAGCGACAGGGTAAACTACGAGCAGTACTTC
CATSSDRVNYEQYF
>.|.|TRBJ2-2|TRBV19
TGTGCCAGTAGTATAAACGGGAACAGATACACCGGGGAGCTGTTTTTT
CASSINGNRYTGELFF
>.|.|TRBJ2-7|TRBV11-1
TGTGCCAGCAGCCGGGACCTCTCCTACGAGCAGTACTTC
CASSRDLSYEQYF
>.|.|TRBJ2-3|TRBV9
TGTGCCAGCAGCCCGGTTGGGGGCACGCAGTATTTT
CASSPVGGTQYF
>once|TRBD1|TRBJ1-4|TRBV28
TGTGCCAGCAGTACTGTCCGGGGACAGAATGAAAAACTGTTTTTT
CASSTVRGQNEKLFF
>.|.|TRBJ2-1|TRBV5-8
TGTGCCAGCAGCCCGGGACGCCTAGGGGCCAATGAGCAGTTCTTC
CASSPGRLGANEQFF
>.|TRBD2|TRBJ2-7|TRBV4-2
TGTGCCAGCAGCCAACCTATGGGACTAGCGGGATCCGGCGAGCAGTACTTC
CASSQPMGLAGSGEQYF
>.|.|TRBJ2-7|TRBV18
TGTGCCAGCTCAGATAGGAGCCGGGACTTTTACGAGCAGTACTTC
CASSDRSRDFYEQYF
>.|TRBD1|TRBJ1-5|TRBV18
TGTGCCAGCCAGGGACAGTTAAATCAGCCCCAGCATTTT
CASQGQLNQPQHF
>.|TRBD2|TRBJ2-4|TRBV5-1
TGCGCCAGCAGCTTTGAGGGACTAGCCGGAGGGAACAGAAGGGGAAACATTCAGTACTTC
CASSFEGLAGGNRRGNIQYF
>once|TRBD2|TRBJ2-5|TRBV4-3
TGCGCCAGCAGCCAGGGACTAGCGGGAGTAGAGACCCAGTACTTC
CASSQGLAGVETQYF
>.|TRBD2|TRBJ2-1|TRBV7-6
TGTGCCAGCAGCTTAGAAGCGGGAGCGTACAATGAGCAGTTCTTC
CASSLEAGAYNEQFF
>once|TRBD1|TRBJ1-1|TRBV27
TGTGCCAGCAGGCCCCGTGGACAGGTTAACACTGAAGCTTTCTTT
CASRPRGQVNTEAFF
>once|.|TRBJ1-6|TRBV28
TGTGCCAGCCGGTCTCTAACCTCCTATAATTCACCCCTCCACTTT
CASRSLTSYNSPLHF
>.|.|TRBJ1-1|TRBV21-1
TGTGCCAGCAGCCTCCATCCCGGGACAGTTCTCGTCATGAACACTGAAGCTTTCTTT
CASSLHPGTVLVMNTEAFF
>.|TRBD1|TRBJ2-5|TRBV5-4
TGTGCCAGCAGCTCAGCAACAGGGGAAGCAGAGACCCAGTACTTC
CASSSATGEAETQYF
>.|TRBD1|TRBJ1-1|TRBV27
TGTGCCAGCAGTTTATACAAGACAGGGGACACTGAAGCTTTCTTT
CASSLYKTGDTEAFF
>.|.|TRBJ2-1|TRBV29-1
TGCAGCGCTGTGCGCCATGAGCAGTTCTTC
CSAVRHEQFF
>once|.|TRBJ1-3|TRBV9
TGTGCCAGCAGCGCTGCCCTTTCTGGAAACACCATATATTTT
CASSAALSGNTIYF
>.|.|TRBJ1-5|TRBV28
TGTGCCAGCAGTTTGGGGGCGCGACAGCCCCAGCATTTT
CASSLGARQPQHF
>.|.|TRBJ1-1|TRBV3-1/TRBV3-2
TGTGCCAGCAGCCAAAGGCCAGAGGCCACTGAAGCTTTCTTT
CASSQRPEATEAFF
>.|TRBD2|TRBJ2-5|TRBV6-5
TGTGCCAGCAGTAACCTAGCGGGGGTGGCAGAGACCCAGTACTTC
CASSNLAGVAETQYF
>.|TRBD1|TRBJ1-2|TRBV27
TGTGCCAGCAGTTCGGGACAGGGGGGGCTTTTTGGCTACACCTTC
CASSSGQGGLFGYTF
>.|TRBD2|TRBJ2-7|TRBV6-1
TGTGCCAGCAGTGAGCGACTAGCGGGGACCTACGAGCAGTACTTC
CASSERLAGTYEQYF
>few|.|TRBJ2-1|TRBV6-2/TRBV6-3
TGTGCCAGCAGTTACCGGACAGGGAGGGGGATCTTC
CASSYRTGRGIF
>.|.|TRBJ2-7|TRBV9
TGTGCCAGCAGCGTAGCTTCGGCGGCTAACTACGAGCAGTACTTC
CASSVASAANYEQYF
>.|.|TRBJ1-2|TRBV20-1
TGCAGTGCTACCCGACAGGGCTACACCTTC
CSATRQGYTF
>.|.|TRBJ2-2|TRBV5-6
TGTGCCAGCAGCTTGACTGGGGGGTCAAACACCGGGGAGCTGTTTTTT
CASSLTGGSNTGELFF
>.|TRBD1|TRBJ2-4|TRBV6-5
TGTGCCAGCAGTTACCTGACAGGGGGCAGAAACATTCAGTACTTC
CASSYLTGGRNIQYF
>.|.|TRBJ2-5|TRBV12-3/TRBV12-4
TGTGCCAGCAGTCAAACAGAGACCCAGTACTTC
CASSQTETQYF
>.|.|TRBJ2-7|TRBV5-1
TGCGCCAGCAGCTTTACAGGGCCCACCTACGAGCAGTACTTC
CASSFTGPTYEQYF
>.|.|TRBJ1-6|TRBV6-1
TGTGCCAGCAGTGACGCAGGTCGGCGGTCTTCACCCCTCCACTTT
CASSDAGRRSSPLHF